The text below deals with one T cell receptor (beta chain). The data were obtained in a study of blood T cell repertoires in COVID-19. This CDR3 is built from 15 residues. CDR1 is MNHEY, CDR2 SVGAGI, per germline. V lost 7 bases and J lost 9, with 19 bases in between. TCRdb's table, derived via immunoSEQ multiplex PCR, lists solely in-frame clones and lacks some. Of about 670,000 clones listed, around 90% are singletons. The chain combines TRBV6-5 with TRBJ1-6; D is possibly TRBD1 (5 bases). This TCR was sampled from a woman aged 18-29 years with acute or convalescent COVID-19. The sequencing input was peripheral blood. The CDR3 DNA is TGTGCCAGCACCCTTTCTTCAGGGTTCCTTTCACCCCTCCACTTT. This encodes CASTLSSGFLSPLHF.